Described below is a single T cell receptor beta chain sequence and its context. Here immunoSEQ multiplex PCR was the method, and the copy in TCRdb shows in-frame clones only, minus some. The sample lists roughly 200,000 clones, around 85% occurring once. This sample was included in a study of blood T cell repertoires in COVID-19. Study information: Recovered Cohort 3 donors showed two negative PCRs, clearance, or symptom resolution.

Donors were grouped by their self-reported clinical history. The CDR3 is made up of 15 amino acids. Germline-derived CDR1 and CDR2 are LGHDT and YNNKEL (reference sequence). Trimming pared 1 base from V and 4 bases from J, leaving 13 bases between. The chain links TRBV3-1 (or the pseudogene TRBV3-2) to TRBJ1-2; D is perhaps TRBD1 (6 bases). The TCR was taken from a woman aged 45-59 years in a cohort exposed to, infected with or recovered from COVID-19 (not recorded which). Sequenced: PBMCs or T cells enriched from blood (not recorded which). The CDR3 sequence is CASSQVAGAGYGYTF. As DNA, the CDR3 is TGTGCCAGCAGCCAAGTCGCGGGGGCAGGCTATGGCTACACCTTC.